This TCR beta chain originates from a study of blood T cell repertoires in COVID-19. Study as a whole: Researchers got acute and convalescent COVID-19 samples from the United States, Italy and Spain.

The protocol was immunoSEQ multiplex PCR, while the TCRdb copy is restricted to in-frame clones and leaves out a portion. Here the sample spans about 130,000 clones, 85% being singletons. The CDR3 is 14 residues long. Trimming took off 4 bases at V and 5 bases at J, with 11 bases between the two ends. From germline, CDR1 is ENHRY and CDR2 SYGVKD. This receptor was taken from a man at least 80 years old with active or convalescent COVID-19. The specimen was peripheral blood. The chain employs TRBV10-3 and TRBJ2-2, with D maybe TRBD2 (6 bases). This CDR3 reads CAISARLATGELFF. Written as DNA, the CDR3 is TGTGCCATCAGTGCTCGTCTAGCGACCGGGGAGCTGTTTTTT.